These T cell receptor beta chains were read from a single sample in a study of CD8 T cell repertoires and HIV-1 epitope variants. Measured with immunoSEQ multiplex PCR; TCRdb has only the in-frame clones, and not every one. The profile shows 5,500 to 7,000 clones, under 70% of them singletons. Which antigens these TCRs recognize remains unknown. The specimen sequenced was cultured CD8+ T cells derived from PBMCs. These receptor sequences come from a male donor with HIV. Each CDR3 is given with its conserved first and last residue. D genes are given only for firm matches. Not all rows give a size; the values are once, few, many and, for expanded clones, a class.

TRBJ2-5,.,TRBV19,.,15,CASSIKWGWGETQYF,TGTGCCAGTAGTATAAAGTGGGGCTGGGGTGAGACCCAGTACTTC
TRBJ2-1,.,TRBV7-2,.,15,CASSLGPYTSNEQFF,TGTGCCAGCAGCTTAGGCCCCTATACCAGCAATGAGCAGTTCTTC
TRBJ2-7,.,TRBV30,medium-sized,14,CAWSVGQGSYEQYF,TGTGCCTGGAGTGTAGGGCAGGGATCCTACGAGCAGTACTTC
TRBJ2-7,.,TRBV6-1,once,17,CASSEGLVGAVSYEQYF,TGTGCCAGCAGTGAAGGTTTGGTCGGGGCAGTCTCCTACGAGCAGTACTTC
TRBJ2-2,TRBD1,TRBV2,.,16,CASSTWTGRNTGELFF,TGTGCCAGCAGTACCTGGACAGGGCGAAACACCGGGGAGCTGTTTTTT
TRBJ1-1,.,TRBV27,.,16,CASSLSTALGSAEAFF,TGTGCCAGCAGTTTATCCACAGCACTCGGTTCGGCTGAAGCTTTCTTT
TRBJ2-6,TRBD2,TRBV19,.,14,CASAGGLGANVLTF,TGTGCCAGCGCGGGGGGGCTTGGGGCCAACGTCCTGACTTTC
TRBJ1-4,.,TRBV2,.,13,CASTESTLQELFF,TGTGCCAGCACCGAATCTACGTTGCAGGAATTGTTTTTT
TRBJ2-2,TRBD2,TRBV4-3,.,19,CASSQGGTSGGPITGELFF,TGCGCCAGCAGCCAAGGCGGGACTAGCGGGGGGCCGATTACCGGGGAGCTGTTTTTT
TRBJ1-2,.,TRBV28,once,16,CASSPRLDTFLSGYTF,TGTGCCAGCAGTCCCAGGCTGGACACTTTTCTTTCTGGCTACACCTTC
TRBJ1-5,.,TRBV28,.,13,CATWTVLNQPQHF,TGTGCCACCTGGACGGTTCTCAATCAGCCCCAGCATTTT
TRBJ2-1,.,TRBV11-3,.,13,CASSLDGASEQFF,TGTGCCAGCAGCTTAGACGGTGCCAGTGAGCAGTTCTTC